This is a list of T cell receptor beta chains from one sample in a study of identical twins. MiXCR, run by TCRdb on the 5' RACE reads, gives a single entry per CDR3 protein. The sample yields about 660,000 distinct CDR3 sequences, 8.6% seen once. These same data were also listed under a study on yellow fever vaccine responses in identical twins.

The source material was PBMCs. The receptor set was obtained from a woman between 18 and 29 years old in good health. CDR3s include the opening cysteine and the closing phenylalanine or tryptophan. The D gene is left open where the match is weak. Clone size is not always given. Where it is, it says once, few, many or a class for expanded clones.

TRBV20-1	TRBJ2-2	.	many	TGCAGTGCTAGTATCTACACCGGGGAGCTGTTTTTT	CSASIYTGELFF
TRBV10-3	TRBJ2-2	.	many	TGTGCCATCAGTGAGTCTAGCCAATCCGGGGAGCTGTTTTTT	CAISESSQSGELFF
TRBV7-2	TRBJ2-2	.	.	TGTGCCAGCAGCAACCGCCCCAGCATCGAAACCGGGGAGCTGTTTTTT	CASSNRPSIETGELFF
TRBV7-2	TRBJ2-5	TRBD1	few	TGTGCCAGCAGCTTGGGACAGCCGCTTGAGGGTGAGACCCAGTACTTC	CASSLGQPLEGETQYF
TRBV29-1	TRBJ2-2	TRBD1	.	TGCAGCGTGGGACAGGATGATACCGGGGAGCTGTTTTTT	CSVGQDDTGELFF
TRBV20-1	TRBJ2-5	.	many	TGCAGTGCCCGTCTGGACTACCAAGAGACCCAGTACTTC	CSARLDYQETQYF
TRBV15	TRBJ2-2	.	many	TGTGCCACCAGCGCCGGGGATTACACCGGGGAGCTGTTTTTT	CATSAGDYTGELFF
TRBV7-2	TRBJ1-2	.	many	TGTGCCAGCAGCTTAACGGACAGAACGGGTGGCTACACCTTC	CASSLTDRTGGYTF
TRBV12-3/TRBV12-4	TRBJ2-7	.	few	TGTGCCAGCAGTTTTCAGGAAGCCTACGAGCAGTACTTC	CASSFQEAYEQYF
TRBV24-1	TRBJ1-2	.	few	TGTGCCACCAGTGAAGGGGTTGCTGGCGGCTACACCTTC	CATSEGVAGGYTF
TRBV7-8	TRBJ2-7	TRBD2	.	TGTGCCAGCAGCTTAGTAGGTCTAGCGGGAGGCGAGCAGTACTTC	CASSLVGLAGGEQYF
TRBV25-1	TRBJ2-2	.	.	TGTGCCAGCAGTGAGACCGGGACAAAGAACACCGGGGAGCTGTTTTTT	CASSETGTKNTGELFF
TRBV5-1	TRBJ2-3	TRBD1	many	TGCGCCAGCAGCTCTAGGACAGGAAGCACAGATACGCAGTATTTT	CASSSRTGSTDTQYF
TRBV3-1	TRBJ2-2	TRBD1	few	TGTGCCAGCAGCCCCGGGACAGGGGCGCCCGGGGAGCTGTTTTTT	CASSPGTGAPGELFF
TRBV14	TRBJ2-2	.	many	TGTGCCAGCAGCCAAGAGGGGCAGGAAACCACCGGGGAGCTGTTTTTT	CASSQEGQETTGELFF
TRBV29-1	TRBJ2-7	.	few	TGCAGCGTCTATCCGATAGGTCACTACGAGCAGTACTTC	CSVYPIGHYEQYF
TRBV5-1	TRBJ1-4	TRBD1	many	TGCGCCAGCAGCTCCACCACAGGGGGCCGCAGTGATGAAAAACTGTTTTTT	CASSSTTGGRSDEKLFF
TRBV4-3	TRBJ2-5	TRBD1	few	TGCGCCAGCAGCCAGAGGGGGCCCCAGTACTTC	CASSQRGPQYF
TRBV10-3	TRBJ1-1	.	few	TGTGCCATCAGTGAGGGAGTTCCCGCTGAAGCTTTCTTT	CAISEGVPAEAFF
TRBV7-8	TRBJ1-1	.	.	TGTGCCAGCAGCTCCGGGACTAAAACCAATGGGGCTTTCTTT	CASSSGTKTNGAFF
TRBV5-1	TRBJ1-2	TRBD1	many	TGTGCCAGCAGTAGGGGACAGGGGTACGGCTACACCTTC	CASSRGQGYGYTF
TRBV4-3	TRBJ2-7	.	.	TGCGCCAGCAGCCAAGATCGGGACGGACACTACGAGCAGTACTTC	CASSQDRDGHYEQYF
TRBV12-3/TRBV12-4	TRBJ2-3	.	many	TGTGCCAGCAGAGGGGCAGAACCTGATACGCAGTATTTT	CASRGAEPDTQYF
TRBV7-8	TRBJ2-7	TRBD2	few	TGTGCCAGCAGCTTCGCCACTAGCGGATCGTACTCCTACGAGCAGTACTTC	CASSFATSGSYSYEQYF
TRBV6-2/TRBV6-3	TRBJ2-1	.	many	TGTGCCAGCAGCGAGAGGGACCATCACAATGAGCAGTTCTTC	CASSERDHHNEQFF
TRBV12-3/TRBV12-4	TRBJ1-1	.	many	TGTGCCAGCAGTTTTTGGGACAAGAACACTGAAGCTTTCTTT	CASSFWDKNTEAFF